These 22 T cell receptor beta chains were all obtained from the same sample, sequenced in a study of CD8+ T cells in alopecia areata. Following extraction, RNA underwent reverse transcription to cDNA, which served as the sequencing template. Produced via immunoSEQ multiplex PCR; TCRdb's table is partial and in-frame only. In the table there are under 150,000 clones, 65% to 90% of which are singletons. The treatment was: oral pan-JAK inhibitor, 5-10 mg twice daily. This sample comprised CD8+ T cells sorted from blood, obtained at week 4, from a patient treated with tofacitinib. These receptors all stem from a human donor with alopecia areata.

This clone has just a few counts. The chain has TRBV29-1 and TRBJ1-1; 10 nucleotides line up with TRBD1. The CDR3 is made up of 14 amino acids. CDR1 is SQVTM, CDR2 ANQGSEA, per germline. V shed 6 bases and J 5 bases; nucleotides not matched to a gene: 9. The CDR3 DNA reads TGCAGCGTGTCCCCCGGGACAGGGGAAACTGAAGCTTTCTTT. Translating gives CSVSPGTGETEAFF.

V gene TRBV9 combines with J gene TRBJ1-1, with 10 bases matching TRBD1. Germline CDR1 reads SGDLS; CDR2 reads YYNGEE. The J segment lost 6 bases and the V segment lost 0 bases, leaving 2 bases of the junction unmatched. This CDR3 is 14 amino acids long. CDR3: CASSVGGTGAEAFF. The DNA for the CDR3 is TGTGCCAGCAGCGTAGGTGGGACAGGGGCTGAAGCTTTCTTT.

The chain couples TRBV23-1 to TRBJ2-7; no reliable D call. TRBV23-1 qualifies as an ORF whose function is uncertain. CDR3 length: 14 amino acids. V gave up 2 bases and J gave up 4 bases, with 12 bases separating them. The CDR3 is CASSQARAPYEQYF. CDR3 coding DNA: TGCGCCAGCAGTCAAGCTAGGGCCCCTTACGAGCAGTACTTC.

This chain uses TRBV27 with TRBJ1-5, with D tentatively TRBD1 (5 bases). This CDR3 has 15 amino acids. Trimming shortened V by 8 bases and J by 3 bases, and 17 bases separated the two germline ends. CDR1 is MNHEY and CDR2 is SMNVEV in the germline V gene (reference sequence). CDR3 loop: CASGGAPTHNQPQHF. For the CDR3, the DNA is TGTGCCAGCGGCGGGGCCCCGACTCACAATCAGCCCCAGCATTTT.

The chain's CDR3 is CATWTVAYEQYF. Written as DNA, the CDR3 is TGTGCCACCTGGACAGTAGCCTACGAGCAGTACTTC. The chain links TRBV6-5 to TRBJ2-7; a possible D gene is TRBD1 (6 bases). The V gene lost 10 bases and the J gene lost 2 bases, with 12 bases spanning the gap. The germline gives CDR1 MNHEY, CDR2 SVGAGI. The CDR3 runs 12 residues.

The V gene is TRBV6-6, the J gene TRBJ2-7; TRBD1 agrees at 9 bases. The CDR3 has 16 residues. V dropped 4 bases and J dropped 2; count of bases not matched to a gene: 9. Germline assignment: CDR1 MNHNY and CDR2 SVGAGI (reference sequence). In DNA, the CDR3 is TGTGCCAGCAGTTCCCAAGACAGGGGGGCTCCCTACGAGCAGTACTTC. This codes for CASSSQDRGAPYEQYF.

J is TRBJ1-2 and V is TRBV4-1; weak D call: TRBD1 (5 bases). V shed 5 bases and J shed 6 bases, with 13 bases lying between them. Germline values: CDR1 MGHRA, CDR2 YSYEKL. CDR3 length: 13 amino acids. CDR3 nucleotides: TGCGCCAGCAGCTCTATCGTGGGGGATGGCTACACCTTC. This translates into CASSSIVGDGYTF.

V and J are TRBV29-1 and TRBJ2-2; D gene ambiguous. The CDR3 consists of 11 residues. From germline, CDR1 is SQVTM and CDR2 ANQGSEA. The V end lost 1 base, the J end lost 4 bases, and 1 base lay between the germline ends. CDR3: CSVEVTGELFF. DNA for the CDR3: TGCAGCGTTGAAGTCACCGGGGAGCTGTTTTTT.

The chain couples TRBV5-1 to TRBJ2-3; D ambiguous. CDR3 size: 14 residues. Trimming removed 2 bases from V and 0 bases from J, with 7 bases in between. The germline gives CDR1 SGHRS, CDR2 YFSETQ. CDR3 in amino acids: CASSFSGSTDTQYF. In nucleotides, the CDR3 is TGCGCCAGCAGCTTTTCCGGAAGCACAGATACGCAGTATTTT.

About this clone: The sample has other DNA sequences that encode this CDR3 too. This chain joins TRBV27 and TRBJ2-1, with a weak D call TRBD2 (6 bases). This CDR3 spans 14 amino acids. Deletions cut 3 bases from V and 2 bases from J, with 8 bases between. Germline CDR1 and CDR2: MNHEY and SMNVEV (reference sequence). This chain's CDR3 is CASSLGGPYNEQFF. CDR3 coding DNA: TGTGCCAGCAGTTTGGGGGGTCCCTACAATGAGCAGTTCTTC.

This clone has just one count. The chain employs TRBV11-2 and TRBJ2-3, with 12 bases fitting TRBD2. Trimming took 4 bases from V and 0 from J; bases not matched to a gene: 2. The CDR3 is 16 residues long. Germline values: CDR1 SGHAT, CDR2 FQNNGV. CDR3 sequence reads: CASSWTSGVSTDTQYF. The CDR3 nucleotides read TGTGCCAGCAGCTGGACTAGCGGGGTTAGCACAGATACGCAGTATTTT.

The rearrangement links TRBV7-9 to TRBJ2-1; D is possibly TRBD2 (6 bases). This CDR3 is 13 amino acids long. From germline, CDR1 is SEHNR and CDR2 FQNEAQ (reference sequence). Deletions cut 4 bases from V and 3 bases from J, with 7 bases between. The CDR3 nucleotides read TGTGCCAGCAGCTCGGGGGACTACAATGAGCAGTTCTTC. It translates to CASSSGDYNEQFF.

The J gene is TRBJ1-6, the V gene TRBV2, with TRBD1 as a possible D gene (5 bases). The ends were cut back, 4 bases at V and 9 bases at J, with 13 bases in the middle. There are 14 residues in the CDR3. Germline-derived CDR1 and CDR2 are SNHLY and FYNNEI. CDR3 region: CASSGGQGSSPLHF. As DNA, the CDR3 is TGTGCCAGCAGTGGAGGGCAGGGTAGTTCACCCCTCCACTTT.

This clone has only a few counts. V is TRBV19 and J is TRBJ2-5; D call uncertain. CDR1 and CDR2 (germline): LNHDA, SQIVND (reference sequence). CDR3 size: 14 residues. V was pared by 6 bases and J by 0 bases, with 11 bases between. CDR3 nucleotides: TGTGCCAGTAGCCCATACAGAGACCAAGAGACCCAGTACTTC. This translates into CASSPYRDQETQYF.

This clone turned up a few times. This sequence joins TRBV10-3 and TRBJ2-1; 9 nucleotides match TRBD2. Germline-derived CDR1 and CDR2 are ENHRY and SYGVKD. The CDR3 covers 11 residues. J gave up 8 bases and V 9 bases, and 2 bases lay outside the gene matches. This chain's CDR3 is CAMRGGHEQFF. The CDR3 region has the DNA TGTGCCATGCGGGGGGGCCATGAGCAGTTCTTC.

This clone occurred once. The chain is built from TRBV19 and TRBJ1-5, with D perhaps TRBD1 (5 bases). This CDR3 spans 18 amino acids. The germline CDR1 and CDR2 sequences are LNHDA and SQIVND (reference sequence). V gave up 1 base and J gave up 0 bases, with 16 bases separating them. DNA for the CDR3: TGTGCCAGTAGTATAGGTCTCGCTTGGGGCTCTAGCAATCAGCCCCAGCATTTT. Translation: CASSIGLAWGSSNQPQHF. Combining the CDR3 with reference TRBV19 and TRBJ1-5 gives the whole variable domain DGGITQSPKYLFRKEGQNVTLSCEQNLNHDAMYWYRQDPGQGLRLIYYSQIVNDFQKGDIAEGYSVSREKKESFPLTVTSAQKNPTAFYLCASSIGLAWGSSNQPQHFGDGTRLSIL.

This chain uses TRBV7-9 with TRBJ1-2; D is unresolved. The CDR3 is 13 residues long. Deletions cut 5 bases from V and 5 bases from J, with 12 bases between. The germline V gene has CDR1 SEHNR and CDR2 FQNEAQ (reference sequence). The CDR3 DNA reads as TGTGCCAGCAGCCCCGGTCTACCGTATGGCTACACCTTC. This codes for CASSPGLPYGYTF.

The chain has TRBV7-9 and TRBJ2-3, with 7 bases identical to TRBD2. The V segment lost 5 bases and the J segment 6 bases; nucleotides outside the gene matches: 14. Germline CDR1 is SEHNR and CDR2 is FQNEAQ (reference sequence). CDR3 length: 16 residues. DNA for the CDR3: TGTGCCAGCAGCCGACGTACTAGCGTCACGTCGGATACGCAGTATTTT. Translated: CASSRRTSVTSDTQYF.

This chain uses TRBV29-1 with TRBJ1-1; D is ambiguous. CDR3 size: 10 residues. Germline lookup yields CDR1 SQVTM and CDR2 ANQGSEA. Trimming cost V 6 bases and J 4 bases, with 6 bases left between them. The chain's CDR3 is CSVSGTEAFF. CDR3 nucleotides: TGCAGCGTAAGTGGCACTGAAGCTTTCTTT.

The gene calls are TRBV7-9 and TRBJ2-7, with 8 positions matching TRBD2. The CDR3 spans 13 residues. J gave up 6 bases and V 2 bases, and 3 bases lay outside the gene matches. Germline-derived CDR1 and CDR2 are SEHNR and FQNEAQ (reference sequence). The CDR3 DNA sequence: TGTGCCAGCAGCTTAAGCGGGAGACCCGAGCAGTACTTC. It translates to CASSLSGRPEQYF.

The chain carries TRBV6-1 and TRBJ1-4; the D gene is possibly TRBD1 (5 bases). CDR3 length equals 14 residues. Trimming pared 5 bases from V and 8 bases from J, leaving 15 bases between. Per the germline V gene, CDR1 is MNHNS and CDR2 is SASEGT. CDR3 in amino acids: CASSWTFVEEKLFF. CDR3 coding DNA: TGTGCCAGCAGTTGGACATTCGTGGAGGAAAAACTGTTTTTT.

The rearrangement links TRBV15 to TRBJ1-2, with D unclear. Germline V gene data show CDR1 as LNHNV and CDR2 as YYDKDF (reference sequence). The CDR3 sequence is 14 residues long. Trimming cost V 6 bases and J 2 bases, with 13 bases left between them. CDR3 protein: CATRSTQGNYGYTF. The CDR3 DNA sequence: TGTGCCACCAGATCGACTCAAGGGAACTATGGCTACACCTTC.